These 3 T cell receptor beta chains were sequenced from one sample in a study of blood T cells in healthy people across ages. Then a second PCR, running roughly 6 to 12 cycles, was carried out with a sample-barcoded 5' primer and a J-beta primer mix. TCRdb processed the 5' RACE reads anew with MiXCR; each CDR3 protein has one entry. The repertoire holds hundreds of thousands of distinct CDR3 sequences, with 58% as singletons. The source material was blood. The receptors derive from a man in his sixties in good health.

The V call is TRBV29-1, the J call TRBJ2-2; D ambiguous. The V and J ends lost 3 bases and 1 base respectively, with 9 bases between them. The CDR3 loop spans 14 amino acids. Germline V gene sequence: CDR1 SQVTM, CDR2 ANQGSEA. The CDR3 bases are TGCAGCGTTGAGGGCCCTAGGAACACCGGGGAGCTGTTTTTT. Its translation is CSVEGPRNTGELFF.

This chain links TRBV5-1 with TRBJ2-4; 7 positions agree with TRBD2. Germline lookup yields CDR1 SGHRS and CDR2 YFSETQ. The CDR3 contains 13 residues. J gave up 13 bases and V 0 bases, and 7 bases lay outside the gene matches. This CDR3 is CASSLGSGEEQYF. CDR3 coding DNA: TGCGCCAGCAGCTTGGGAAGCGGGGAAGAGCAGTACTTC.

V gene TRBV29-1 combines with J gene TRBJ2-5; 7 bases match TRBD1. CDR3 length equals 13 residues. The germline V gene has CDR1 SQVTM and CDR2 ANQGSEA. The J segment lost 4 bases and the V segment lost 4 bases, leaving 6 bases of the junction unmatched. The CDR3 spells CSVGATGRETQYF. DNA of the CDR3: TGCAGCGTTGGAGCGACAGGGAGAGAGACCCAGTACTTC.